This TCR beta chain was captured in a study of OX40 agonist ivuxolimab in advanced cancers. The protocol was immunoSEQ multiplex PCR, while the TCRdb copy is restricted to in-frame clones and leaves out a portion. The table includes about 77,000 clones, approximately 95% detected once. The germline V gene has CDR1 SEHNR and CDR2 FQNEAQ (reference sequence). V dropped 4 bases and J dropped 0 bases, with 10 bases sitting between them. This CDR3 is built from 15 residues. The receptor's source is an adult with an advanced solid tumor such as melanoma, head and neck, liver or kidney cancer. This specimen was CD4+ or CD8+ T cells sorted from blood, taken in a trial of the OX40 agonist ivuxolimab. The chain carries TRBV7-9 and TRBJ2-1; D unresolved. CDR3 nucleotide sequence: TGTGCCAGCAGCTCTATACGAGGCTCCTACAATGAGCAGTTCTTC. Translating it yields CASSSIRGSYNEQFF.